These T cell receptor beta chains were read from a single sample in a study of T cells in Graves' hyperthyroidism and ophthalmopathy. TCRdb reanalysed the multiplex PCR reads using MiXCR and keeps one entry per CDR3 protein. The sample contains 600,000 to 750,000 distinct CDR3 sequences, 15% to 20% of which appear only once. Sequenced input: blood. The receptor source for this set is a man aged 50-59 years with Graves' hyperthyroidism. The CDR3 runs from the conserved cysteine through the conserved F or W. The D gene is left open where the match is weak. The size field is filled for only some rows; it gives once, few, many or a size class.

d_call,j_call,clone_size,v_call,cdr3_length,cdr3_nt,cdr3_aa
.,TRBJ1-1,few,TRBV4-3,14,TGCGCCAGCAGCCAAGCGACAAAGAACGCTGAAGCTTTCTTT,CASSQATKNAEAFF
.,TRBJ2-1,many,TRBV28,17,TGTGCCAGCAGTTCAAAGGGCCGGGGACTGAGATCCTATGAGCAGTTCTTC,CASSSKGRGLRSYEQFF
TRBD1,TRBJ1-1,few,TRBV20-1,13,TGCAGTGCGAGGAAGAGGGGGCTCACTGAAGCTTTCTTT,CSARKRGLTEAFF
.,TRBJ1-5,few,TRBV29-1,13,TGCAGCGACCTACGTAGCGGCAATCAGCCCCAGCATTTT,CSDLRSGNQPQHF
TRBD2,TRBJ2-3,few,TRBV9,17,TGTGCCAGCAGCGTATTCCCAGCGGGAGGGTTCACAGATACGCAGTATTTT,CASSVFPAGGFTDTQYF
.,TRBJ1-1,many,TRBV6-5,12,TGTGCCAGCAGTTACGACGTCCCAGAGGCTTTCTTT,CASSYDVPEAFF
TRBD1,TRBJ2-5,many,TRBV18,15,TGTGCCAGCTCACCAATCTTAGGGGGCGAGAAGACCCAGTACTTC,CASSPILGGEKTQYF
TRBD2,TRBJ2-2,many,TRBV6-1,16,TGTGCCAGCATTCGACTAGCGGGAGGGTACACCGGGGAGCTGTTTTTT,CASIRLAGGYTGELFF
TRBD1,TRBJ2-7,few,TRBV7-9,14,TGTGCCAGCAGCGTTCAGGGGGAATGGAACGAGCAGTACTTC,CASSVQGEWNEQYF
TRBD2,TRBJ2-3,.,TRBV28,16,TGTGCCAGCAGTTTAGGGGCGGGAGAAGGAGTAGATACGCAGTATTTT,CASSLGAGEGVDTQYF
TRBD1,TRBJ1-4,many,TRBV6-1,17,TGTGCCAGCATTCGCGGGACAGGGTTTTTCGGGAGTGAAAAACTGTTTTTT,CASIRGTGFFGSEKLFF
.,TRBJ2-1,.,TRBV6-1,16,TGTGCCAGCAGCCGGTGGAACGGGGGGCGCAGGAATGAGCAGTTCTTC,CASSRWNGGRRNEQFF
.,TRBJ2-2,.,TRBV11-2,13,TGTGCCAGCGCCCCTGGCGGGAACGGGGAGCTGTTTTTT,CASAPGGNGELFF
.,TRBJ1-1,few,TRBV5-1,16,TGCGCCAGCAGCTTGGAGCAGGGTGAGGGGGTACCTGAAGCTTTCTTT,CASSLEQGEGVPEAFF